These 30 T cell receptor beta chains share one sample of origin, sequenced in a study of cytomegalovirus exposure and HLA in healthy donors. Both 60 Vbeta primers and 13 Jbeta primers went into the PCR. Generated by immunoSEQ multiplex PCR, the TCRdb table keeps only in-frame clones and is missing some. The table lists 99,000 or so clones, 75% to 80% of them singletons. The sequenced sample consisted of PBMCs. These receptors came from a man aged 55 to 70 in good health and CMV-seropositive.

The chain combines TRBV5-1 with TRBJ2-7; 8 bases are a match to TRBD1. V gave up 0 bases and J gave up 7 bases; unmatched junction bases: 3. The V gene's germline CDR1 is SGHRS and CDR2 YFSETQ. This CDR3 is 13 amino acids long. The CDR3 is CASSLGTGREQYF. In DNA, the CDR3 is TGCGCCAGCAGCTTGGGGACAGGGAGGGAGCAGTACTTC.

The chain carries TRBV19 and TRBJ2-3, with D unclear. There are 12 residues in the CDR3. The V gene lost 4 bases and the J gene lost 3 bases, with 5 bases spanning the gap. The germline gives CDR1 LNHDA, CDR2 SQIVND (reference sequence). Here the CDR3 DNA reads TGTGCCAGTAGTAGACATACAGATACGCAGTATTTT. Encoded protein: CASSRHTDTQYF.

V usage is TRBV7-7 and J usage is TRBJ2-2; 10 positions match TRBD1. The CDR3 loop spans 17 amino acids. J gave up 7 bases and V 5 bases, and 13 bases lay outside the gene matches. Germline V gene sequence: CDR1 SSHAT, CDR2 FNYEAQ (reference sequence). The CDR3 sequence: CASSPRTGTGVGGELFF. Here the CDR3 DNA reads TGTGCCAGCAGCCCGCGGACCGGGACAGGGGTGGGCGGGGAGCTGTTTTTT.

The chain is built from TRBV6-6 and TRBJ2-2; TRBD2 aligns across 8 bases. The CDR3 contains 15 residues. J gave up 0 bases and V 7 bases, and 4 bases lay outside the gene matches. Per germline, CDR1 MNHNY and CDR2 SVGAGI (reference sequence). The CDR3 coding sequence is TGTGCCAGCACGCGAGCGGGGGCGAACACCGGGGAGCTGTTTTTT. It translates to CASTRAGANTGELFF.

This clone was seen more than once but under ten times. The chain carries TRBV18 and TRBJ2-6; the D gene is possibly TRBD1 (6 bases). CDR3 length: 18 residues. Deletions cut 3 bases from V and 0 bases from J, with 15 bases between. Germline-derived CDR1 and CDR2 are KGHSH and LQKENI. This CDR3 is CASSPGHKGSSGANVLTF. The CDR3 nucleotides are TGTGCCAGCTCACCGGGACACAAAGGAAGCTCTGGGGCCAACGTCCTGACTTTC.

The genes are TRBV18 and TRBJ2-5; the D gene is possibly TRBD2 (7 bases). The end of the DNA aligns better with TRBJ2-7, so the J call may be wrong. The CDR3 runs 14 residues. Germline CDR1 reads KGHSH; CDR2 reads LQKENI. The CDR3 DNA reads as TGTGCCAGCTCACCAGTAAGGGGGAGGGACGAGCAGTACTTC. As protein: CASSPVRGRDEQYF.

The chain is built from TRBV11-2 and TRBJ2-7; the D gene is possibly TRBD2 (5 bases). Germline V gene data show CDR1 as SGHAT and CDR2 as FQNNGV. The CDR3 is 16 amino acids. The V end lost 3 bases, the J end lost 5 bases, and 20 bases lay between the germline ends. The CDR3 here is CASSLVSQGGYDEQYF. CDR3 nucleotides: TGTGCCAGCAGCTTGGTTTCGCAAGGAGGCTATGACGAGCAGTACTTC. Using reference TRBV11-2 and TRBJ2-7 for the parts outside the CDR3, the full variable domain is EAGVAQSPRYKIIEKRQSVAFWCNPISGHATLYWYQQILGQGPKLLIQFQNNGVVDDSQLPKDRFSAERLKGVDSTLKIQPAKLEDSAVYLCASSLVSQGGYDEQYFGPGTRLTVT.

This sequence joins TRBV27 and TRBJ1-1; possibly TRBD1 for D (5 bases). Germline lookup yields CDR1 MNHEY and CDR2 SMNVEV (reference sequence). V was shortened by 4 bases and J by 1 base, with 10 bases between the two germline ends. The CDR3 is 14 amino acids. The CDR3 DNA is TGTGCCAGCAGTTCCCTGACAGCGAACACTGAAGCTTTCTTT. It encodes CASSSLTANTEAFF.

This chain connects TRBV18 to TRBJ1-6; TRBD1 aligns across 7 bases. The J segment lost 6 bases and the V segment lost 4 bases, leaving 6 bases of the junction unmatched. Germline V gene lookup returns CDR1 KGHSH and CDR2 LQKENI. There are 15 residues in the CDR3. CDR3 loop: CASSRGTDFNSPLHF. The DNA of the CDR3 is TGTGCCAGCTCACGAGGGACAGACTTTAATTCACCCCTCCACTTT.

This chain links TRBV4-1 with TRBJ1-1; TRBD1 matches at 8 bases. With V trimmed by 4 bases and J by 5 bases, 9 bases remained unmatched. Germline V gene data show CDR1 as MGHRA and CDR2 as YSYEKL. The CDR3 runs 15 residues. CDR3 DNA: TGCGCCAGCAGCCGCCTACAGGGGGAAGGAACTGAAGCTTTCTTT. Translating gives CASSRLQGEGTEAFF.

The gene calls are TRBV18 and TRBJ2-7; maybe TRBD1 (6 bases). V lost 2 bases, J lost 4 bases, and 12 bases lay in between. This CDR3 spans 14 amino acids. In germline, CDR1 is KGHSH, CDR2 LQKENI. CDR3 sequence (DNA): TGTGCCAGCTCACCAGCCCGGACAGAATACGAGCAGTACTTC. Amino acid sequence: CASSPARTEYEQYF.

This sequence joins TRBV7-2 and TRBJ2-7, with 9 bases identical to TRBD2. The V gene end was trimmed by 0 bases and the J gene end by 6 bases; junction bases not matched to a gene: 12. CDR1 is SGHTA, CDR2 FQGNSA, per germline. This CDR3 is 17 amino acids long. CDR3 region: CASSLAAGGPPLSEQYF. CDR3 bases: TGTGCCAGCAGCTTAGCGGCGGGGGGGCCTCCGCTCTCCGAGCAGTACTTC. Variable domain in full (rest from reference TRBV7-2 and TRBJ2-7): GAGVSQSPSNKVTEKGKDVELRCDPISGHTALYWYRQSLGQGLEFLIYFQGNSAPDKSGLPSDRFSAERTGGSVSTLTIQRTQQEDSAVYLCASSLAAGGPPLSEQYFGPGTRLTVT.

The rearrangement joins TRBV29-1 to TRBJ2-2; no clear D. Germline lookup yields CDR1 SQVTM and CDR2 ANQGSEA. V lost 3 bases, J lost 2 bases, and 7 bases lay in between. This CDR3 is 13 amino acids long. The CDR3 DNA reads as TGCAGCGTTGACCCCCTTAACACCGGGGAGCTGTTTTTT. Translation: CSVDPLNTGELFF.

The chain has TRBV7-6 and TRBJ2-7; 9 bases agree with TRBD2. The junction had 8 bases not matched to a gene; V was cut back by 2 bases and J by 6 bases. The CDR3 length is 15 residues. The germline CDR1 and CDR2 sequences are SGHVS and FNYEAQ. CDR3 nucleotides: TGTGCCAGCAGCTTAAACGGCGGGGGGGCGGCCGAGCAGTACTTC. It codes for CASSLNGGGAAEQYF.

This clone was picked up many times. The V gene is TRBV7-9, the J gene TRBJ1-2; TRBD1 matches 9 bases. Looked up from germline, CDR1 is SEHNR and CDR2 is FQNEAQ (reference sequence). V was clipped by 3 bases and J by 7 bases; unmatched bases: 0. The CDR3 contains 12 residues. The CDR3 bases are TGTGCCAGCAGCTTGACAGGGGGTGGCTACACCTTC. Amino acids: CASSLTGGGYTF.

The gene calls are TRBV19 and TRBJ1-3; D remains unclear. V lost 4 bases, J lost 0 bases, and 7 bases lay in between. This CDR3 region has 14 residues. Germline CDR1 reads LNHDA; CDR2 reads SQIVND (reference sequence). CDR3 sequence reads: CASSTMSSGNTIYF. CDR3 sequence (DNA): TGTGCCAGTAGTACTATGAGCTCTGGAAACACCATATATTTT.

The rearrangement joins TRBV18 to TRBJ2-5; a weak D match, TRBD1 (6 bases). V lost 5 bases and J lost 3, with 13 bases in between. In germline, CDR1 is KGHSH, CDR2 LQKENI. The CDR3 covers 14 residues. The CDR3 sequence: CASSRDTAKETQYF. The CDR3, as DNA: TGTGCCAGCTCAAGGGACACCGCCAAAGAGACCCAGTACTTC.

This clone was seen a single time. The V call is TRBV11-3, the J call TRBJ2-1; TRBD2 agrees at 11 bases. The V gene's germline CDR1 is SGHNT and CDR2 YENEEA. J was trimmed by 3 bases and V by 5 bases; bases with no gene match: 3. This CDR3 has 15 residues. This CDR3 is CASSDSGGGYNEQFF. The CDR3 DNA follows: TGTGCCAGCAGCGATAGCGGGGGGGGCTACAATGAGCAGTTCTTC.

The chain combines TRBV7-2 with TRBJ2-2; 14 bases match TRBD2. Trimming took 5 bases from V and 11 from J; bases not matched to a gene: 7. This CDR3 spans 15 amino acids. The V gene's germline CDR1 is SGHTA and CDR2 FQGNSA. Here the CDR3 reads CASSTLTSGGAELFF. CDR3 in DNA: TGTGCCAGCAGCACCCTGACTAGCGGGGGGGCCGAGCTGTTTTTT.

J is TRBJ2-5 and V is TRBV28; the D is unclear. The CDR3 runs to 13 residues. Germline CDR1 is MDHEN and CDR2 is SYDVKM. Trimming removed 8 bases from V and 3 bases from J, with 13 bases in between. CDR3 loop: CASAPGWEETQYF. CDR3 sequence (DNA): TGTGCCAGCGCCCCCGGGTGGGAAGAGACCCAGTACTTC.

The J gene is TRBJ2-5, the V gene TRBV10-3, with TRBD1 matching over 9 bases. The end of the DNA is better explained by TRBJ2-7, so the J call may be wrong. The CDR3 extends over 14 amino acids. Germline loops: CDR1 ENHRY, CDR2 SYGVKD. For the CDR3, the DNA is TGTGCCATCAGCCCCGGGACAGGGACCTACGAGCAGTACTTC. Protein sequence: CAISPGTGTYEQYF.

This clone was found once. V gene TRBV6-5 combines with J gene TRBJ2-3; weak D call: TRBD2 (7 bases). The CDR3 runs to 15 residues. The V end was cut by 6 bases, the J end by 0 bases, with 13 bases between. Germline CDR1 and CDR2: MNHEY and SVGAGI. In nucleotides, the CDR3 is TGTGCCAGCAGGGAGGGGGGGTCTAGCACAGATACGCAGTATTTT. This sequence encodes CASREGGSSTDTQYF.

The chain employs TRBV7-9 and TRBJ2-3, with a possible D match to TRBD2 (6 bases). The V gene lost 5 bases and the J gene lost 6 bases, with 12 bases spanning the gap. Germline V gene sequence: CDR1 SEHNR, CDR2 FQNEAQ (reference sequence). The CDR3 totals 13 residues. The CDR3 sequence: CASSLYLADTQYF. The CDR3 coding sequence is TGTGCCAGCAGCCTTTACCTAGCGGATACGCAGTATTTT. Combining the CDR3 with reference TRBV7-9 and TRBJ2-3 gives the whole variable domain DTGVSQNPRHKITKRGQNVTFRCDPISEHNRLYWYRQTLGQGPEFLTYFQNEAQLEKSRLLSDRFSAERPKGSFSTLEIQRTEQGDSAMYLCASSLYLADTQYFGPGTRLTVL.

A single count supports this clone. The CDR3 sequence is CASTARGRADTQYF. The CDR3 nucleotides read TGTGCCAGCACGGCCCGGGGGAGGGCAGATACGCAGTATTTT. The rearrangement links TRBV2 to TRBJ2-3; 7 nucleotides line up with TRBD2. The CDR3 extends over 14 amino acids. Germline V CDR1 and CDR2: SNHLY, FYNNEI. V lost 7 bases to trimming and J lost 4 bases; unmatched junction nucleotides: 8.

The V and J genes are TRBV12-1 and TRBJ1-2; the table's D call, TRBD1, has no DNA check behind it. TRBV12-1 is a pseudogene. The CDR3 spans 17 residues. DNA for the CDR3: TGTGCCAGCAGCTCATGGACAGGGAGCAGGACTAACTATGGCTACACCTTC. Translation gives CASSSWTGSRTNYGYTF.

The chain carries TRBV7-9 and TRBJ1-2; D not certain. The V end lost 1 base, the J end lost 6 bases, and 6 bases lay between the germline ends. The CDR3 length is 12 residues. The germline V gene has CDR1 SEHNR and CDR2 FQNEAQ (reference sequence). Here the CDR3 reads CASSLGPDGYTF. The CDR3 DNA is TGTGCCAGCAGCTTAGGTCCAGATGGCTACACCTTC.

The V and J genes are TRBV6-5 and TRBJ2-1; D is ambiguous. The CDR3 consists of 15 residues. V lost 5 bases and J lost 0, with 11 bases in between. The germline V gene has CDR1 MNHEY and CDR2 SVGAGI. In DNA, the CDR3 is TGTGCCAGCAGTCTTCGACACCGCTCCTACAATGAGCAGTTCTTC. Its translation: CASSLRHRSYNEQFF.

The chain carries TRBV6-5 and TRBJ2-5, with no clear D. Germline CDR1 MNHEY, CDR2 SVGAGI. The V and J ends lost 6 bases and 4 bases respectively, with 12 bases between them. CDR3 length equals 13 residues. The CDR3 protein is CASRGEVRETQYF. In nucleotides, the CDR3 is TGTGCCAGCAGAGGAGAGGTGAGAGAGACCCAGTACTTC.

The chain combines TRBV7-9 with TRBJ1-5; the D gene is possibly TRBD1 (6 bases). V lost 5 bases, J lost 2 bases, and 19 bases lay in between. Germline V gene lookup returns CDR1 SEHNR and CDR2 FQNEAQ (reference sequence). The CDR3 extends over 17 amino acids. The CDR3 is CASSLEAQGNGNQPQHF. The DNA of the CDR3 is TGTGCCAGCAGCCTCGAGGCTCAGGGGAATGGCAATCAGCCCCAGCATTTT.

As DNA, the CDR3 is TGTGCCAGCAGTGAGGGACAGGGATTTGACAATCAGCCCCAGCATTTT. Amino acids: CASSEGQGFDNQPQHF. The chain uses TRBV6-1 and TRBJ1-5; TRBD1 agrees at 9 bases. The CDR3 length is 16 residues. CDR1 and CDR2 from the germline V gene are MNHNS and SASEGT. V shed 3 bases, J shed 3 bases, and the junction held 6 bases outside the gene matches.